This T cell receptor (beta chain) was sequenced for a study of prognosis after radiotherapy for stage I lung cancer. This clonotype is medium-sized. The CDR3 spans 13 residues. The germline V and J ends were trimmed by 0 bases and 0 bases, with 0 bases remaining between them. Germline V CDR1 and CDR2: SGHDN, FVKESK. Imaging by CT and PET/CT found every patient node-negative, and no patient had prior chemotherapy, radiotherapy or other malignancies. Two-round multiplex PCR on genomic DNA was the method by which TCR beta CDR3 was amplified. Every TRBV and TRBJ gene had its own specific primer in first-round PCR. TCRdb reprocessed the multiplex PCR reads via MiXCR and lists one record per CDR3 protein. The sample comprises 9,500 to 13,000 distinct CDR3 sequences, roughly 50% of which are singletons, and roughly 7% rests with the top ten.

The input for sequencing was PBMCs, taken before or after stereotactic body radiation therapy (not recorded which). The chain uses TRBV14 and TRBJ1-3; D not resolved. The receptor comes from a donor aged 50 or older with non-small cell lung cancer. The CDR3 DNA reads TGTGCCAGCAGCCAAGACTCTGGAAACACCATATATTTT. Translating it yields CASSQDSGNTIYF. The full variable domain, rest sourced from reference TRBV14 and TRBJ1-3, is EAGVTQFPSHSVIEKGQTVTLRCDPISGHDNLYWYRRVMGKEIKFLLHFVKESKQDESGMPNNRFLAERTGGTYSTLKVQPAELEDSGVYFCASSQDSGNTIYFGEGSWLTVV.